This T cell receptor beta chain emerged from a study of T cell responses to AZD1222 COVID-19 vaccine. Clones were read by immunoSEQ multiplex PCR, and TCRdb kept only the in-frame ones, dropping some. This table holds roughly 170,000 clones, roughly nine tenths found once. This CDR3 region has 15 residues. Germline CDR1 is SGDLS and CDR2 is YYNGEE. Trimming took off 0 bases at V and 7 bases at J, with 17 bases between the two ends. The sequence was obtained from an adult in good health. The sample here was peripheral blood, taken on day 0 of AZD1222 vaccination. V usage is TRBV9 and J usage is TRBJ2-7; D assignment may be TRBD1 or TRBD2 (6 bases each). CDR3 region: CASSVGPGAQGEQYF. Here the CDR3 DNA reads TGTGCCAGCAGCGTAGGCCCGGGGGCGCAGGGGGAGCAGTACTTC.